The clone carrying this T cell receptor beta chain was found many times. Its target is not known. The data derive from a study of T cells after yellow fever vaccination. Study results and limitations: Any FACS-sorted repertoire could hold abundant clonotypes that contaminate it from the bulk population. A small share of clonotypes appeared in both CD4 and CD8 compartments. Booster sampling recovered most clones from primary vaccination (approximately 96% CD4, just over 85% CD8).

The V and J ends lost 0 bases and 0 bases respectively, with 15 bases between them. Per germline, CDR1 SGHAT and CDR2 FQNNGV. CDR3 length: 18 residues. They built TCR cDNA with 5'RACE template switching, a step that put in a universal primer site and UMIs. Via MiXCR, TCRdb re-called the 5' RACE reads, giving one row per CDR3 protein. The repertoire holds 95,000 to 150,000 distinct CDR3 sequences, with 6% to 8% as singletons. This TCR was sampled from a man aged 18 to 35 who received the YFV17D yellow fever vaccine. The rearrangement joins TRBV11-2 to TRBJ2-1, with a weak D call TRBD1 (5 bases). The source was CD4+ T cells sorted from PBMCs, collected 9 to 11 days after the first yellow fever vaccination. The CDR3 sequence is CASSLEGPHTSSYNEQFF. CDR3 DNA: TGTGCCAGCAGCTTAGAGGGGCCGCACACGAGCTCCTACAATGAGCAGTTCTTC.